This T cell receptor beta chain appears in the sequencing data of a study of T cells in Graves' hyperthyroidism and ophthalmopathy. Regarding the study as a whole: Ophthalmopathy cases were set apart from stable hyperthyroidism by a 13 V-J model. Most thyroid-expanded clonotypes above 0.001 were also found in blood.

A word on this clonotype: Its antigen is currently unknown. Sequence at one end of the junction differs from germline and may be a read error.

CDR1 and CDR2 (germline): SGHRS, YFSETQ. There are 14 residues in the CDR3. Inclusion characteristics of ophthalmopathy patients comprised a Clinical Activity Score of at least 3, a NOSPECS grade of at least 4, and duration under 3 months. Those patients with uncontrolled infection, other autoimmune disease, pregnancy or lactation were excluded. The CDR3 regions of TCR beta were amplified from RNA transcripts. RT-PCR in the first round (using the HTBI primer set) targeted the TCR CDR3. Each CDR3 protein gets one entry after TCRdb re-called the multiplex PCR reads with MiXCR. This table holds about 640,000 distinct CDR3 sequences, 20% found once.

This TCR was sampled from a man under 40 with Graves' ophthalmopathy. The chain is built from TRBV5-1 and TRBJ2-3; D is uncertain. The sequenced material came from blood. The DNA of the CDR3 is TGTGCCAGCAGCTTGGTTCTAGACCCAGATACGCAGTATTTT. Translated, it gives CASSLVLDPDTQYF.